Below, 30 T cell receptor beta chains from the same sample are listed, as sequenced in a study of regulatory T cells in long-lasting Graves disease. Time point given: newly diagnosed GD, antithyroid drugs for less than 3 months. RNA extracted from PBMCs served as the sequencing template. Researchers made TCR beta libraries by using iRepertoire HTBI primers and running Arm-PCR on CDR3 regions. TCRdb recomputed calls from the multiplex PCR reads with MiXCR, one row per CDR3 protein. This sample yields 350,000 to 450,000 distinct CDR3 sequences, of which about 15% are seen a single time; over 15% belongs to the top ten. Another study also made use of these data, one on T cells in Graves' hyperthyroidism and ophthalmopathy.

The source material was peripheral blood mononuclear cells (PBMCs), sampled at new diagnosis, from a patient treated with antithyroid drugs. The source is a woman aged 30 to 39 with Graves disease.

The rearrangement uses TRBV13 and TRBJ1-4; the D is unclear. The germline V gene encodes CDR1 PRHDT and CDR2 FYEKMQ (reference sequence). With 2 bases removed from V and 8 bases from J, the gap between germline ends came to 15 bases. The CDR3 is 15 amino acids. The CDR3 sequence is CASSLTPGSKEKLFF. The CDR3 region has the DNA TGTGCCAGCAGCTTAACTCCAGGTTCGAAGGAAAAACTGTTTTTT. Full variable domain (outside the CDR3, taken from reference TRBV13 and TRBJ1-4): AAGVIQSPRHLIKEKRETATLKCYPIPRHDTVYWYQQGPGQDPQFLISFYEKMQSDKGSIPDRFSAQQFSDYHSELNMSSLELGDSALYFCASSLTPGSKEKLFFGSGTQLSVL.

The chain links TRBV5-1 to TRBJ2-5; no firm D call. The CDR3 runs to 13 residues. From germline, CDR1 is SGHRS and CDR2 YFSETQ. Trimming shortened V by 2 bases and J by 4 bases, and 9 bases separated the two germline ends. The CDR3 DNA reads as TGCGCCAGCAGCTTCACCCCTCCAGAGACCCAGTACTTC. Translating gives CASSFTPPETQYF.

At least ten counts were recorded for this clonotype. As DNA, the CDR3 is TGTGCCTGGAGTGTTAGGCAGGGCTATGGCTACACCTTC. Its translation: CAWSVRQGYGYTF. V usage is TRBV30 and J usage is TRBJ1-2, with D perhaps matching TRBD1 (5 bases). This CDR3 has 13 residues. Germline V CDR1 and CDR2: GTSNPN, SVGIG (reference sequence). Trimming pared 0 bases from V and 4 bases from J, leaving 9 bases between.

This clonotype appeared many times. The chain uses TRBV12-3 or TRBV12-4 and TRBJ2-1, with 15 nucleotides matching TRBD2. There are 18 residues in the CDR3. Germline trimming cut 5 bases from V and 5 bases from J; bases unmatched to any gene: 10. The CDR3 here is CASSTQNGLAGGNNEQFF. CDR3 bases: TGTGCCAGCAGTACTCAAAATGGACTAGCGGGGGGGAACAATGAGCAGTTCTTC.

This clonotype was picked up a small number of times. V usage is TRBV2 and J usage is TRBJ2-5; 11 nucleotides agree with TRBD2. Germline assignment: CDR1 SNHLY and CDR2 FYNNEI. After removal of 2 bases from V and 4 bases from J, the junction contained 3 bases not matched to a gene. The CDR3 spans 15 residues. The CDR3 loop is CASSETGLAGETQYF. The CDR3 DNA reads TGTGCCAGCAGTGAAACCGGACTAGCGGGAGAGACCCAGTACTTC.

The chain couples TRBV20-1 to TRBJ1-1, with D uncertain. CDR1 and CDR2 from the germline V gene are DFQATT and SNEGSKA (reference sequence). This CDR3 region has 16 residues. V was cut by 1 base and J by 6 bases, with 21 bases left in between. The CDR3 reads CSARVGLGNPRAEAFF. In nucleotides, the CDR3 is TGCAGTGCTAGAGTTGGGCTGGGCAACCCCCGGGCTGAAGCTTTCTTT.

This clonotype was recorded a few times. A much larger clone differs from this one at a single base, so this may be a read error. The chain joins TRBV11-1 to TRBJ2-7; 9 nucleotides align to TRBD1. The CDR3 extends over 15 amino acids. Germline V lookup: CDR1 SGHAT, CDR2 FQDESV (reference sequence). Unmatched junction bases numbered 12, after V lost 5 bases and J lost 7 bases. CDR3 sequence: CASSLVGDRVNEQYF. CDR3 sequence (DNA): TGTGCCAGCAGCCTTGTAGGGGACAGGGTCAATGAGCAGTACTTC.

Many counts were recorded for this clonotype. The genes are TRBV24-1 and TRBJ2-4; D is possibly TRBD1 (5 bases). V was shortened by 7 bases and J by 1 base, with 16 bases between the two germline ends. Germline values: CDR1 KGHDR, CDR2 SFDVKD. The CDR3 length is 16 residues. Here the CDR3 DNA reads TGTGCCACCAGCAGCGACGAAGGGGCTGCCAAAAACATTCAGTACTTC. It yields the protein CATSSDEGAAKNIQYF.

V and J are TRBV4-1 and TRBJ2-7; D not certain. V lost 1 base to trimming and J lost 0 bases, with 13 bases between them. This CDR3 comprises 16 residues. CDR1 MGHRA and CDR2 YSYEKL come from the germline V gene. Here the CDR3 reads CASSQVQARSSYEQYF. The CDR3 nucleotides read TGCGCCAGCAGCCAAGTACAAGCGCGAAGCTCCTACGAGCAGTACTTC.

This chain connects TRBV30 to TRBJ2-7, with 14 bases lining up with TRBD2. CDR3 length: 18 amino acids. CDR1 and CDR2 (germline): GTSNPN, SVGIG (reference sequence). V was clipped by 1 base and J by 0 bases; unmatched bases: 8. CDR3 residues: CAWSEGTSGSFSSYEQYF. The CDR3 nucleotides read TGTGCCTGGAGTGAGGGGACTAGCGGGAGTTTTAGCTCCTACGAGCAGTACTTC.

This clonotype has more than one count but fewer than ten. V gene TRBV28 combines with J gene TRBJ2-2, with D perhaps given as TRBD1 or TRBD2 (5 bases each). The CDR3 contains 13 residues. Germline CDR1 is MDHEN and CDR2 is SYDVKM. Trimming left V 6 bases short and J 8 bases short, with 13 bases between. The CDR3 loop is CASSFKGSGELFF. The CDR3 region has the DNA TGTGCCAGCAGCTTCAAGGGGAGTGGGGAGCTGTTTTTT.

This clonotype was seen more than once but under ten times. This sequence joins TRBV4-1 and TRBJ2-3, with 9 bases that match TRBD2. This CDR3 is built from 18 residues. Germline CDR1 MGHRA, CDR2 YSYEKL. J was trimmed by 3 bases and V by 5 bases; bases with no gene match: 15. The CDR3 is CASSYHGSGRFGTDTQYF. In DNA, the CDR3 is TGCGCCAGCAGCTACCACGGGAGCGGGAGGTTTGGGACAGATACGCAGTATTTT.

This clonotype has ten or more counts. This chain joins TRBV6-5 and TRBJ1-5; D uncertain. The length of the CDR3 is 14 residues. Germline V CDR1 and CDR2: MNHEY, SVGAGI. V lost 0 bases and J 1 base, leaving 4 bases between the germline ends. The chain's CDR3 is CASSYSSSNQPQHF. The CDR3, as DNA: TGTGCCAGCAGTTACTCCTCAAGCAATCAGCCCCAGCATTTT.

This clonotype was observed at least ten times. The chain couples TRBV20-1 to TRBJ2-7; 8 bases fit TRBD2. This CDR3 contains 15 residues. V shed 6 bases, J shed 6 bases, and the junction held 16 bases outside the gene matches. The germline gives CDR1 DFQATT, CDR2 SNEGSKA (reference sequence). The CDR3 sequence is CSASEGAGDSSEQYF. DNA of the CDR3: TGCAGTGCGTCTGAGGGAGCGGGAGATTCTAGCGAGCAGTACTTC.

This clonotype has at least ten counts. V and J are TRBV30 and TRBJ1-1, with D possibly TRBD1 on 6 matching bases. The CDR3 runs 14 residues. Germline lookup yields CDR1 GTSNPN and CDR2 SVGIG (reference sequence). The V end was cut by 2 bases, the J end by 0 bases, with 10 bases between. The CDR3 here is CAWSTDRMNTEAFF. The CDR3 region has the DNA TGTGCCTGGAGTACGGACAGAATGAACACTGAAGCTTTCTTT.

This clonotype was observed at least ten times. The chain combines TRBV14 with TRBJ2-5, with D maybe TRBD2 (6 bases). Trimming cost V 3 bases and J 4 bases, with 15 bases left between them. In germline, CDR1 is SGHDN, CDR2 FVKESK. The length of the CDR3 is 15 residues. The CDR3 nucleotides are TGTGCCAGCAGCCAGTGGAGGGCAGCGGTAGAGACCCAGTACTTC. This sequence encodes CASSQWRAAVETQYF.

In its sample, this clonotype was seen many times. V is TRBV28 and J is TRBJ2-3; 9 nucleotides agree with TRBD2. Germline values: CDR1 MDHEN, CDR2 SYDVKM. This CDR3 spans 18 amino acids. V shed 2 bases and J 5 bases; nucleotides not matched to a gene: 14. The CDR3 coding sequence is TGTGCCAGCAGTTTAGGGGGGTGGCGGGAGGGCCTAGGAGATACGCAGTATTTT. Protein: CASSLGGWREGLGDTQYF.

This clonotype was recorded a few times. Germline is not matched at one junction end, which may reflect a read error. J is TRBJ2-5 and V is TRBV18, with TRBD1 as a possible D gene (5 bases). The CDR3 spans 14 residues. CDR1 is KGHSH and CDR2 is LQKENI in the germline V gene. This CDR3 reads CASSPRQIQDTQYF. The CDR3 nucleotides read TGTGCCAGCTCACCTAGACAGATCCAAGACACCCAGTACTTC.

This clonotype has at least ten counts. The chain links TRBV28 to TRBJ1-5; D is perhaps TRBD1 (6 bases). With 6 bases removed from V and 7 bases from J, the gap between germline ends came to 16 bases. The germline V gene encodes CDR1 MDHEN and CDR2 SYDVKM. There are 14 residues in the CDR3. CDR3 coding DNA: TGTGCCAGCAGCCCGAACAGGGACCGGCAGCCCCAGCATTTT. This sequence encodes CASSPNRDRQPQHF.

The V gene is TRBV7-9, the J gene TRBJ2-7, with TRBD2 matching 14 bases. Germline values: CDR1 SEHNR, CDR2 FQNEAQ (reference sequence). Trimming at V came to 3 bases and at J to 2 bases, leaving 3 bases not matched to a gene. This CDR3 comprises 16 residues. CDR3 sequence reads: CASSLGLAGVTYEQYF. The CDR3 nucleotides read TGTGCCAGCAGCTTGGGACTAGCGGGAGTGACCTACGAGCAGTACTTC.

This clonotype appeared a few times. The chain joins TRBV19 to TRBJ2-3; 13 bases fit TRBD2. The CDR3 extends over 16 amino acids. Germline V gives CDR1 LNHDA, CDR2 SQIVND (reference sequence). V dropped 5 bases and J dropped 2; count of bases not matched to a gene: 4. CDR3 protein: CASSPGLAGFTDTQYF. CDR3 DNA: TGTGCCAGTAGTCCGGGACTAGCGGGATTCACAGATACGCAGTATTTT.

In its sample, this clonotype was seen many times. The CDR3 loop reads CASSLEVGVITGELFF. The CDR3 DNA reads as TGTGCCAGCAGCTTAGAGGTGGGAGTTATCACCGGGGAGCTGTTTTTT. J is TRBJ2-2 and V is TRBV11-3; TRBD2 is a possible D gene (5 bases). CDR1 and CDR2 from the germline V gene are SGHNT and YENEEA. Between the trimmed V and J ends, which lost 0 bases and 4 bases, there was a span of 12 bases. This CDR3 is built from 16 residues. The variable domain in full, with the rest retrieved from reference TRBV11-3 and TRBJ2-2, is EAGVVQSPRYKIIEKKQPVAFWCNPISGHNTLYWYLQNLGQGPELLIRYENEEAVDDSQLPKDRFSAERLKGVDSTLKIQPAELGDSAVYLCASSLEVGVITGELFFGEGSRLTVL.

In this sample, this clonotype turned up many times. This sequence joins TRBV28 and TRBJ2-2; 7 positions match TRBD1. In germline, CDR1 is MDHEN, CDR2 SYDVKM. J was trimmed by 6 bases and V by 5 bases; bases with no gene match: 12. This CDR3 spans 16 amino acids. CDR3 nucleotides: TGTGCCAGCAGTAAATTTAGGGGGCGTATGCCCGGGGAGCTGTTTTTT. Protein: CASSKFRGRMPGELFF.

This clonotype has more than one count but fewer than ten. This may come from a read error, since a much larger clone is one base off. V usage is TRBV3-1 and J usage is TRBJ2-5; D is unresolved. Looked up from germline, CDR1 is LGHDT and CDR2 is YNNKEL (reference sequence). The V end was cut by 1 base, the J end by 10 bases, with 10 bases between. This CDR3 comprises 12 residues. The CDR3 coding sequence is TGTGCCAGCAGCCAAGGGTCAGTCGGCCAGTACTTC. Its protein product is CASSQGSVGQYF.

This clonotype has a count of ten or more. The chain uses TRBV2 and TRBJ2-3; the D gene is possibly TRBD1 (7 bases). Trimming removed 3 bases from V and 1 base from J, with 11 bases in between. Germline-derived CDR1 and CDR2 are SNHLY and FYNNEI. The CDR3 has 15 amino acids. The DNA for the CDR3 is TGTGCCAGCAGTGACGGCAGGGGGGGCACAGATACGCAGTATTTT. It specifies CASSDGRGGTDTQYF. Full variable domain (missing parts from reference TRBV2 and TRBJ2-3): EPEVTQTPSHQVTQMGQEVILRCVPISNHLYFYWYRQILGQKVEFLVSFYNNEISEKSEIFDDQFSVERPDGSNFTLKIRSTKLEDSAMYFCASSDGRGGTDTQYFGPGTRLTVL.

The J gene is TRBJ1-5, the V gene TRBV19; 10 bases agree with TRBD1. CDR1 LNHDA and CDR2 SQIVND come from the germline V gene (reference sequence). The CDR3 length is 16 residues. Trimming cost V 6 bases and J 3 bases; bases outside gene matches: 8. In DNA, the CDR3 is TGTGCCAGTAGGCGACAGACAGGGGGCGACAATCAGCCCCAGCATTTT. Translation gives CASRRQTGGDNQPQHF. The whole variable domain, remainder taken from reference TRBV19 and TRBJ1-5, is DGGITQSPKYLFRKEGQNVTLSCEQNLNHDAMYWYRQDPGQGLRLIYYSQIVNDFQKGDIAEGYSVSREKKESFPLTVTSAQKNPTAFYLCASRRQTGGDNQPQHFGDGTRLSIL.

This CDR3 reads CASSIASGRANYNEQFF. The CDR3 nucleotides read TGTGCCAGTAGTATAGCTAGCGGGAGGGCGAACTACAATGAGCAGTTCTTC. The chain combines TRBV19 with TRBJ2-1; the match to TRBD2 covers 12 bases. CDR3 length equals 17 residues. Trimming cost V 1 base and J 3 bases; bases outside gene matches: 4. Per germline, CDR1 LNHDA and CDR2 SQIVND (reference sequence).

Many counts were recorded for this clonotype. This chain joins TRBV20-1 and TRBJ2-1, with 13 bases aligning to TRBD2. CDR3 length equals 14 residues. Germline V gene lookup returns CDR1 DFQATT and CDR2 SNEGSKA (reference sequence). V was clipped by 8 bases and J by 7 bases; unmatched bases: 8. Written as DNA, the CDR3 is TGCAGTAGCGGGACTAGCGGGAACGGGAATGAGCAGTTCTTC. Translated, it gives CSSGTSGNGNEQFF.

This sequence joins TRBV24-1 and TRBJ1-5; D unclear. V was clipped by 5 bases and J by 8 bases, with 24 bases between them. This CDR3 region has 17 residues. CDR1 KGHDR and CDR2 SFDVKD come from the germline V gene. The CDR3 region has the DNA TGTGCCACCAGTGTTGCAGGAAGGGTTCGGGAATCAGAGCCCCAGCATTTT. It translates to CATSVAGRVRESEPQHF.

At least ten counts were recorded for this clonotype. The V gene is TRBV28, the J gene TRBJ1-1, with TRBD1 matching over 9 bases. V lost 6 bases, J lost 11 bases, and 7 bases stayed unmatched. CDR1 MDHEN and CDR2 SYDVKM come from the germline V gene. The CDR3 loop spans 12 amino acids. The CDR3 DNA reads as TGTGCCAGCAGACCCAACGACAGGGGGGCTTTCTTT. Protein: CASRPNDRGAFF. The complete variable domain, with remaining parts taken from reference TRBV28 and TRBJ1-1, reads DVKVTQSSRYLVKRTGEKVFLECVQDMDHENMFWYRQDPGLGLRLIYFSYDVKMKEKGDIPEGYSVSREKKERFSLILESASTNQTSMYLCASRPNDRGAFFGQGTRLTVV.